This T cell receptor (beta chain) was retrieved from a study of read filtering for tumor transcriptome and immune sequencing. Study-level background: By R-ISS, stages I, II and III held roughly 8, 16 and 7 patients. Broader study findings: This fraction held mixed bone marrow immune cells after CD138-negative sorting.

As to this clonotype: The antigen is undetermined. This sequence may be a read error, since a much larger clone differs from it by one base.

Germline V lookup: CDR1 SQVTM, CDR2 ANQGSEA. The germline V and J ends were trimmed by 2 bases and 3 bases, with 16 bases remaining between them. There are 15 residues in the CDR3. Bone marrow was sampled from every patient at the time of active disease. This library used roughly 400 ng RNA and molecular barcoded adaptors spanning alpha/delta and beta/gamma chains. MiXCR was run by TCRdb on the reads, yielding one entry per CDR3 protein. Of 35,000 to 40,000 distinct CDR3 sequences detected, about 14% appear once; the ten largest clones hold more than 15%. This chain joins TRBV29-1 and TRBJ1-1; D remains unclear. This TCR was sampled from a donor at least 40 years old with multiple myeloma. Sequencing was performed on a population of CD138-negative cells sorted from bone marrow. CDR3 protein: CSVEIRGGPYTEAFF. CDR3 in DNA: TGCAGCGTTGAAATCCGAGGAGGACCGTACACTGAAGCTTTCTTT.